The rows below give T cell receptor beta chains drawn from one sample of a study of T cell clones after liver transplantation. Assay used: immunoSEQ multiplex PCR; TCRdb lists only in-frame clones, some missing. This table holds 70,000 to 95,000 clones, roughly 80% found once. Sequencing was performed on CD4+ T cells from blood, taken at the 22-month timepoint. The receptors here all came from a human patient who received a liver transplant. Some T cells may have originated in the graft donor. The CDR3 runs from the conserved cysteine through the conserved F or W. The order of the fields is J gene, clone size, D gene, V gene, CDR3 DNA, CDR3 protein. D genes are given only for firm matches. Clone sizes are given selectively: once, few, many, or a class where the clone is expanded.

TRBJ2-7	-	-	TRBV10-1	TGCGCCAGCAGTGTTCCGGGGGTAATCTACGAGCAGTACTTC	CASSVPGVIYEQYF
TRBJ1-4	-	-	TRBV7-9	TGTGCCAGCAGCTCCTGGACAGCCACAACTAATGAAAAACTGTTTTTT	CASSSWTATTNEKLFF
TRBJ2-7	-	-	TRBV4-2	TGTGCCAGCAGCCAAGAGGTGGATTTGCGAGTTAGCGAGCAGTACTTC	CASSQEVDLRVSEQYF
TRBJ2-5	-	-	TRBV7-2	TGTGCCAGCAGCCAATACCTACAACAGGGCCCCTCCCAAGAGACCCAGTACTTC	CASSQYLQQGPSQETQYF
TRBJ1-5	-	-	TRBV5-1	TGCGCCAGCAGCTTGACAGGGTCTCAGCCCCAGCATTTT	CASSLTGSQPQHF
TRBJ2-3	-	-	TRBV5-1	TGCGCCAGCAGGCGGCCTAATGCAGCTACGCAGTATTTT	CASRRPNAATQYF
TRBJ2-7	-	TRBD2	TRBV7-2	TGTGCCAGCAGCTTAAATCCCGCCCTAGCGGGGGTCCCTCACGAGCAGTACTTC	CASSLNPALAGVPHEQYF
TRBJ1-4	-	-	TRBV19	TGTGCCAGTAGTATAGGATATTCGCGGGACGGAGTCGAAAAACTGTTTTTT	CASSIGYSRDGVEKLFF
TRBJ1-5	once	TRBD1	TRBV6-1	TGTGCCAGCAGCAGGACAGGGAGGCAGCCCCAGCATTTT	CASSRTGRQPQHF
TRBJ2-7	-	TRBD1	TRBV28	TGTGCCAGCAGCCCGGGACAGGGGGCGGTCGAGCAGTACTTC	CASSPGQGAVEQYF
TRBJ2-1	once	TRBD2	TRBV7-3	TGTGCCAGCAGCGACCGACTAGCAGGGTACAATGAGCAGTTCTTC	CASSDRLAGYNEQFF
TRBJ2-3	few	TRBD2	TRBV6-5	TGTGCCAGCAGCAGAGCGGGAAGCACAGATACGCAGTATTTT	CASSRAGSTDTQYF
TRBJ2-6	-	-	TRBV11-2	TGTGCCAGCAGCTTAGGTGTGGGGGGCGTTTCTGGGGCCAACGTCCTGACTTTC	CASSLGVGGVSGANVLTF
TRBJ2-2	-	TRBD1	TRBV28	TGTGCCAGCAGGACGACAGGGGGAAGCGCCGGGGAGCTGTTTTTT	CASRTTGGSAGELFF
TRBJ1-6	-	-	TRBV6-1	TGTGCCAGCAGTGAGAAGGGAGAGGGGCGCGATAATTCACCCCTCCACTTT	CASSEKGEGRDNSPLHF
TRBJ2-5	-	TRBD1	TRBV7-2	TGTGCCAGCAGCTTACCAGGGGGTCCGGAGACCCAGTACTTC	CASSLPGGPETQYF
TRBJ1-4	-	-	TRBV5-1	TGCGCCAGCAGAAAGGGCGCCGATGAAAAACTGTTTTTT	CASRKGADEKLFF
TRBJ2-7	-	-	TRBV5-4	TGTGCCAGCAGCTTCATTGGGGCAAACGAGCAGTACTTC	CASSFIGANEQYF
TRBJ2-7	once	TRBD2	TRBV27	TGTGCCAGCAGAGGGGCGGGAGGCTACGAGCAGTACTTC	CASRGAGGYEQYF
TRBJ1-4	-	-	TRBV2	TGTGCCAGCCGTCGGGTAACAACTAATGAAAAACTGTTTTTT	CASRRVTTNEKLFF
TRBJ1-2	-	-	TRBV2	TGTGCCAGCAGTCAACGGGACACCAACTATGGCTACACCTTC	CASSQRDTNYGYTF
TRBJ1-2	-	-	TRBV10-3	TGTGCCATCAGTGAAATGGATAGGAACTATGGCTACACCTTC	CAISEMDRNYGYTF
TRBJ1-1	-	-	TRBV10-3	TGTGCCATCAGTGCTCGACAGGCCCCGAACACTGAAGCTTTCTTT	CAISARQAPNTEAFF
TRBJ2-7	once	-	TRBV12-2	TGTGCAAGTCGCCAAGCACCTGACGGGGGCTCTGACTACGAGCAGTACTTC	CASRQAPDGGSDYEQYF
TRBJ2-2	-	-	TRBV9	TGTGCCAGCAGCGAGGGGCGGCTAAGCGCGAACACCGGGGAGCTGTTTTTT	CASSEGRLSANTGELFF
TRBJ1-2	-	-	TRBV4-3	TGCGCCAGCAGCCAAGAACGGGGGGTAGACTATGGCTACACCTTC	CASSQERGVDYGYTF
TRBJ1-1	-	TRBD1	TRBV18	TGTGCCAGCTCAGCGGAGGGGGCCAGGAACACTGAAGCTTTCTTT	CASSAEGARNTEAFF
TRBJ2-2	-	-	TRBV30	TGTGCCTGGAAAAAAAGAGAAACAGGGAGCACCGGGGAGCTGTTTTTT	CAWKKRETGSTGELFF
TRBJ2-1	-	TRBD2	TRBV7-2	TGTGCCAGCAGCCTGGGGCTAGCGGGGGGGCGAGAGTTCTTC	CASSLGLAGGREFF
TRBJ2-1	-	TRBD2	TRBV7-3	TGTGCCAGCAGCCCGAAGGGACTAGCGGGCGTACCTTCCAATGAGCAGTTCTTC	CASSPKGLAGVPSNEQFF
TRBJ2-3	-	TRBD2	TRBV7-3	TGTGCCAGCAGCTTCTCGGGACTAGCCACAGATACGCAGTATTTT	CASSFSGLATDTQYF
TRBJ2-5	-	-	TRBV6-6	TGTGCCAGCACCATGGGCTCCGGCGGGGATCAAGAGACCCAGTACTTC	CASTMGSGGDQETQYF
TRBJ2-5	-	-	TRBV6-1	TGTGCCAGCAGTGTAGACAGGACCGAGACCCAGTACTTC	CASSVDRTETQYF
TRBJ2-3	-	TRBD2	TRBV9	TGTGCCAGCAGCGCGGGACTAGAGCTAACAGATACGCAGTATTTT	CASSAGLELTDTQYF
TRBJ1-2	-	-	TRBV4-2	TGTGCCAGCAGCCAAGATCTAGGGCCCTCTGGCTACACCTTC	CASSQDLGPSGYTF
TRBJ2-5	-	-	TRBV11-2	TGTGCCAGCAGTCGAACAGGGAGTTACCAAGAGACCCAGTACTTC	CASSRTGSYQETQYF
TRBJ1-2	-	TRBD1	TRBV18	TGTGCCAGCTCGGGACAGATCTATGGCTACACCTTC	CASSGQIYGYTF
TRBJ2-4	few	TRBD1	TRBV11-3	TGTGCCAGCAGCTTGGGGACAGGGTTTTCAAACATTCAGTACTTC	CASSLGTGFSNIQYF
TRBJ1-5	once	-	TRBV6-6	TGTGCCAGCAGTCAGGACGGACGTAGCAATCAGCCCCAGCATTTT	CASSQDGRSNQPQHF
TRBJ2-1	-	-	TRBV4-2	TGTGCCAGCAGCCAAGATCAAAAGGACCACGTGAGGAATGAGCAGTTCTTC	CASSQDQKDHVRNEQFF
TRBJ2-4	-	TRBD1	TRBV5-1	TGCGCCAGCCGGACAGGGGATCCCAAAAACATTCAGTACTTC	CASRTGDPKNIQYF
TRBJ2-2	-	TRBD2	TRBV11-2	TGTGCCAGCAGCCCTTACAGAAGGACTAGCGGAGACAACACCGGGGAGCTGTTTTTT	CASSPYRRTSGDNTGELFF
TRBJ1-5	-	-	TRBV4-1	TGCGCCAGCAGCCAAGATCCCCGCCTTGATGGGCCGGGTGAGGAGCCCCAGCATTTT	CASSQDPRLDGPGEEPQHF
TRBJ2-2	-	TRBD1	TRBV28	TGTGCCAGCACGGGGACAGCGAACACCGGGGAGCTGTTTTTT	CASTGTANTGELFF
TRBJ2-7	-	-	TRBV20-1	TGCAGTGCTAGAGTCGGGGACGAGCAGTACTTC	CSARVGDEQYF
TRBJ2-3	-	-	TRBV30	TGTGCCTGGACACTAGGATTCACAGATACGCAGTATTTT	CAWTLGFTDTQYF
TRBJ2-1	-	TRBD2	TRBV7-2	TGTGCCAGCAGCTTAGCGCGGGGGTACAATGAGCAGTTCTTC	CASSLARGYNEQFF
TRBJ1-5	-	-	TRBV6-6	TGTGCCAGCAGAGAAAGCTACAATCAGCCCCAGCATTTT	CASRESYNQPQHF
TRBJ2-1	-	TRBD2	TRBV18	TGTGCCAGCTCACGGACTAGCGGTGATGAGCAGTTCTTC	CASSRTSGDEQFF
TRBJ1-2	once	TRBD1	TRBV5-1	TGCGCCAGCAGCCCGGGACAGGGAGGCCAGCACTATGGCTACACCTTC	CASSPGQGGQHYGYTF
TRBJ1-1	-	-	TRBV12-5	TGTGCTAGTGGTTTGGAACCCAACACTGAAGCTTTCTTT	CASGLEPNTEAFF
TRBJ2-5	-	TRBD1	TRBV5-8	TGTGCCAGCAGCTTAGGGACAGGGGGCTCTCAAGAGACCCAGTACTTC	CASSLGTGGSQETQYF
TRBJ2-3	-	-	TRBV7-9	TGTGCCAGCCGCTTGCGGCGCGAGGGGGACACAGATACGCAGTATTTT	CASRLRREGDTDTQYF
TRBJ2-5	once	TRBD2	TRBV6-6	TGTGCCAGCAGTTCTCCGGATGAGCGGGGTAGAGAGACCCAGTACTTC	CASSSPDERGRETQYF